The 26 T cell receptor beta chains presented below share a single source sample, sequenced in a study of monozygotic twins with inflammatory bowel disease. One entry per CDR3 protein, without DNA, is what TCRdb gives after re-calling the 5' RACE reads. The table for this sample gives around 450,000 distinct CDR3 sequences. The specimen sequenced was blood. These receptors originate from a human donor with ulcerative colitis or Crohn's disease, or a healthy co-twin of an affected twin (not recorded which).

This chain joins TRBV6-5 and TRBJ2-7; TCRdb names TRBD1, which stays unverified in the absence of DNA. The germline V gene has CDR1 MNHEY and CDR2 SVGAGI. The CDR3 sequence is 13 residues long. This chain's CDR3 is CASCYSPGYEQYF.

The V and J genes are TRBV7-2 and TRBJ1-3. The CDR3 runs 17 residues. Germline assignment: CDR1 SGHTA and CDR2 FQGNSA. The CDR3 protein is CASSLAGTAVSGNTIYF.

V and J are TRBV7-3 and TRBJ2-1; lacking DNA, the TRBD2 call made by TCRdb goes unchecked. The germline CDR1 and CDR2 sequences are SGHTA and FQGTGA. The CDR3 length is 16 residues. The CDR3 sequence: CASSSGLADSYNEQFF.

This chain's CDR3 is CASSPPPGGGTEAFF. This chain links TRBV18 with TRBJ1-1; TCRdb's assignment of TRBD1 cannot be checked, as there is no DNA. Per germline, CDR1 KGHSH and CDR2 LQKENI. The length of the CDR3 is 15 residues.

The chain couples TRBV19 to TRBJ1-1; there is no DNA to check the TCRdb D call of TRBD1. CDR3 length: 14 amino acids. CDR1 is LNHDA and CDR2 is SQIVND in the germline V gene (reference sequence). CDR3 loop: CASSIENRGTEAFF.

The chain combines TRBV4-1 with TRBJ2-1; absent DNA, TCRdb's TRBD2 call cannot be checked. There are 17 residues in the CDR3. Germline V lookup: CDR1 MGHRA, CDR2 YSYEKL. This CDR3 is CASSQAPHGGGFIEQFF.

The gene calls are TRBV6-1 and TRBJ1-3; TCRdb designates TRBD1, a call that cannot be tested without DNA. CDR1 and CDR2 from the germline V gene are MNHNS and SASEGT. This CDR3 contains 18 residues. CDR3 amino acids: CASILYPPGQNSGNTIYF.

The chain carries TRBV28 and TRBJ2-2; TCRdb selects TRBD2, and the lack of DNA leaves this call unchecked. Germline CDR1 is MDHEN and CDR2 is SYDVKM. The CDR3 consists of 14 residues. This CDR3 reads CASIPHGRAGELFF.

This chain joins TRBV4-1 and TRBJ1-5; absent DNA, TCRdb's TRBD1 call cannot be checked. CDR1 MGHRA and CDR2 YSYEKL come from the germline V gene. The CDR3 length is 15 residues. CDR3 region: CASSQVRGAGQPQHF.

This chain uses TRBV5-1 with TRBJ2-1; the TCRdb D gene call, TRBD1, has no DNA to confirm it. The CDR3 has 15 residues. Germline-derived CDR1 and CDR2 are SGHRS and YFSETQ. The CDR3 loop is CASSADRGEYNEQFF.

The J gene is TRBJ1-1, the V gene TRBV5-1. This CDR3 is 14 amino acids long. Germline lookup yields CDR1 SGHRS and CDR2 YFSETQ. CDR3 protein: CASSHFEGNTEAFF.

This chain links TRBV12-3 or TRBV12-4 with TRBJ2-7; there is no DNA to check the TCRdb D call of TRBD1. The CDR3 spans 15 residues. The CDR3 reads CASSFRAGANYEQYF.

The rearrangement joins TRBV20-1 to TRBJ1-2; TCRdb lists TRBD1, though no DNA is available to test this call. There are 14 residues in the CDR3. Germline V gives CDR1 DFQATT, CDR2 SNEGSKA (reference sequence). The CDR3 region is CSASPPVRAYGYTF.

This sequence joins TRBV10-3 and TRBJ1-2; TCRdb designates TRBD1, a call that cannot be tested without DNA. Germline lookup yields CDR1 ENHRY and CDR2 SYGVKD. The CDR3 loop spans 13 amino acids. The CDR3 loop reads CAISEGQNYGYTF.

The chain couples TRBV5-1 to TRBJ2-1; no DNA is available, so the TRBD1 call from TCRdb remains unchecked. Per the germline V gene, CDR1 is SGHRS and CDR2 is YFSETQ. This CDR3 is built from 15 residues. The CDR3 spells CASREGGQTYNEQFF.

V is TRBV25-1 and J is TRBJ2-7. The CDR3 spans 14 residues. Looked up from germline, CDR1 is MGHDK and CDR2 is SYGVNS. Here the CDR3 reads CASSEWGATYEQYF.

The rearrangement links TRBV29-1 to TRBJ2-7; without DNA, the TCRdb call of TRBD1 cannot be checked. The germline V gene encodes CDR1 SQVTM and CDR2 ANQGSEA. This CDR3 has 16 amino acids. CDR3 region: CSVEDSGTGNSYEQYF.

The chain employs TRBV3-1 and TRBJ2-1; TCRdb proposes TRBD1, but this gene call is untestable without DNA. The germline CDR1 and CDR2 sequences are LGHDT and YNNKEL (reference sequence). There are 14 residues in the CDR3. The CDR3 loop reads CASRRGPAYNEQFF.

V gene TRBV6-1 combines with J gene TRBJ2-5; checking the TCRdb D call of TRBD2 is not possible without DNA. The V gene's germline CDR1 is MNHNS and CDR2 SASEGT. The CDR3 sequence is 15 residues long. CDR3: CASRFNSGGRETQYF.

The rearrangement links TRBV6-5 to TRBJ2-2; with no DNA, the TCRdb D assignment of TRBD1 cannot be verified. The germline CDR1 and CDR2 sequences are MNHEY and SVGAGI. The length of the CDR3 is 16 residues. CDR3 sequence reads: CASSYPGTGSTGELFF.

The genes are TRBV5-6 and TRBJ1-1. In germline, CDR1 is SGHDT, CDR2 YYEEEE. The CDR3 spans 15 residues. This CDR3 is CASSPGGGANTEAFF.

The rearrangement joins TRBV29-1 to TRBJ2-7; absent DNA, TCRdb's TRBD1 call cannot be checked. The CDR3 sequence is 14 residues long. Germline values: CDR1 SQVTM, CDR2 ANQGSEA. The CDR3 protein is CSVVDRDPNYEQYF.

The chain carries TRBV29-1 and TRBJ2-1; TCRdb returns TRBD2, unconfirmable since there is no DNA. Looked up from germline, CDR1 is SQVTM and CDR2 is ANQGSEA. The CDR3 sequence is 12 residues long. The CDR3 protein is CSGGLVYNEQFF.

The rearrangement joins TRBV29-1 to TRBJ2-3. Germline CDR1 and CDR2: SQVTM and ANQGSEA. The CDR3 extends over 12 amino acids. This CDR3 reads CSVLRSGDTQYF.

The chain recombines TRBV16 with TRBJ2-7; absent DNA, TCRdb's TRBD1 call cannot be checked. The CDR3 covers 13 residues. CDR1 KGHSY and CDR2 FQNENV come from the germline V gene. CDR3 sequence reads: CASSQSRGGEQYF.

The rearrangement links TRBV27 to TRBJ2-2. This CDR3 region has 14 residues. The germline V gene encodes CDR1 MNHEY and CDR2 SMNVEV (reference sequence). The chain's CDR3 is CASSFDGITGELFF.